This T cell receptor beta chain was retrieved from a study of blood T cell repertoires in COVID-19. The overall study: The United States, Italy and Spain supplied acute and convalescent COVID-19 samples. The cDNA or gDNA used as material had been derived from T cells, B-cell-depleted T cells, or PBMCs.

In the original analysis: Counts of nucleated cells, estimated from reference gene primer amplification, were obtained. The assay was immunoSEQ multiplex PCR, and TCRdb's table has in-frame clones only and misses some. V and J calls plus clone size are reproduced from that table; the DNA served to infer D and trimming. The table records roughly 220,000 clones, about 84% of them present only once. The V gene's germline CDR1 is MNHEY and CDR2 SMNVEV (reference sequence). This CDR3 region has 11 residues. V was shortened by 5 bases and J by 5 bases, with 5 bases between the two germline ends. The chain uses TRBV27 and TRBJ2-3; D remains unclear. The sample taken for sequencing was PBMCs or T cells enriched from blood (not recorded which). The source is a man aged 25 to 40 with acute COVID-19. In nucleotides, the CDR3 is TGTGCCAGCAGTCACGGAGATACGCAGTATTTT. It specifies CASSHGDTQYF.